Listed below are T cell receptor beta chains from one sample, sequenced in a study of cytomegalovirus exposure and HLA in healthy donors. Assay used: immunoSEQ multiplex PCR; TCRdb lists only in-frame clones, some missing. The sample yields roughly 100,000 clones, less than 85% seen once. Material for sequencing was PBMCs. The receptors stem from a woman under 30 in good health and CMV-seropositive. Each CDR3 is given with its conserved first and last residue. Each record gives: CDR3 length, J gene, D gene, V gene, clone size, CDR3 protein, CDR3 DNA. A D gene is named only where the DNA matches it firmly. Part of the rows lack a size; the others show once, few, many or a class for expanded clones.

16	TRBJ2-7	TRBD2	TRBV19	NA	CASSTALAGGLYEQYF	TGTGCCAGTAGTACCGCACTAGCGGGAGGACTATACGAGCAGTACTTC
16	TRBJ1-1	TRBD1	TRBV7-2	few	CASSYRQGRMNTEAFF	TGTGCCAGCAGCTACCGACAGGGGCGGATGAACACTGAAGCTTTCTTT
15	TRBJ2-7	NA	TRBV5-1	NA	CASSLGLADSSEQYF	TGCGCCAGCAGCTTGGGTCTAGCGGACAGTAGCGAGCAGTACTTC
15	TRBJ1-5	NA	TRBV7-3	NA	CASSKQGWGNQPQHF	TGTGCCAGCAGCAAACAGGGTTGGGGCAATCAGCCCCAGCATTTT
17	TRBJ2-6	NA	TRBV15	NA	CATSRALTGSGANVLTF	TGTGCCACCAGCAGAGCCCTCACAGGATCTGGGGCCAACGTCCTGACTTTC
15	TRBJ1-2	TRBD1	TRBV5-1	few	CASSLGGRGRDGYTF	TGCGCCAGCAGCTTGGGCGGCAGGGGGCGTGATGGCTACACCTTC
13	TRBJ2-7	NA	TRBV4-2	NA	CASSQSNSYEQYF	TGTGCCAGCAGCCAATCCAACTCCTACGAGCAGTACTTC
12	TRBJ2-7	TRBD1	TRBV2	NA	CASPGTGAEQYF	TGTGCCAGCCCCGGGACAGGCGCCGAGCAGTACTTC
11	TRBJ1-1	NA	TRBV20-1	NA	CSARTANEAFF	TGCAGTGCTAGAACCGCGAACGAAGCTTTCTTT
15	TRBJ1-6	NA	TRBV6-6	NA	CASNPIQGNNSPLHF	TGTGCCAGCAACCCGATTCAGGGGAATAATTCACCCCTCCACTTT
14	TRBJ1-1	NA	TRBV6-5	once	CASSYSTSNTEAFF	TGTGCCAGCAGTTACTCGACATCGAACACTGAAGCTTTCTTT
14	TRBJ2-5	NA	TRBV25-1	NA	CASSGQPRQETQYF	TGTGCCAGCAGTGGACAGCCGCGCCAAGAGACCCAGTACTTC
15	TRBJ2-3	TRBD2	TRBV7-6	NA	CASSPLAGVIDTQYF	TGTGCCAGCAGCCCCCTAGCGGGAGTTATAGATACGCAGTATTTT
15	TRBJ1-5	NA	TRBV5-1	NA	CASSLVSGDRQPQHF	TGCGCCAGCAGCTTGGTTTCAGGGGATCGTCAGCCCCAGCATTTT
14	TRBJ2-7	NA	TRBV6-5	NA	CASSYSAGRYEQYF	TGTGCCAGCAGTTACTCGGCAGGGAGGTACGAGCAGTACTTC
15	TRBJ2-1	TRBD2	TRBV5-4	NA	CASSWVGGRYNEQFF	TGTGCCAGCAGTTGGGTGGGAGGGAGGTACAATGAGCAGTTCTTC
15	TRBJ2-1	NA	TRBV19	NA	CASRTSGTWYNEQFF	TGTGCCAGTAGGACTAGTGGTACATGGTACAATGAGCAGTTCTTC
16	TRBJ2-7	TRBD1	TRBV13	few	CASSTNRDREIYEQYF	TGTGCCAGCAGCACCAATCGGGACAGGGAGATCTACGAGCAGTACTTC
16	TRBJ2-1	NA	TRBV19	NA	CASSIAAQGQLGEQFF	TGTGCCAGTAGTATCGCAGCTCAGGGCCAACTGGGTGAGCAGTTCTTC
11	TRBJ2-1	NA	TRBV30	NA	CAGSGYNEQFF	TGTGCCGGTAGCGGATACAATGAGCAGTTCTTC
14	TRBJ2-1	NA	TRBV5-1	NA	CASSPDRNYNEQFF	TGCGCCAGCAGCCCTGACAGAAACTACAATGAGCAGTTCTTC
14	TRBJ1-5	TRBD1	TRBV2	once	CASSLTGDFQPQHF	TGTGCCAGCAGCTTGACAGGGGACTTTCAGCCCCAGCATTTT
14	TRBJ2-3	TRBD1	TRBV28	NA	CASSHTGVVDTQYF	TGTGCCAGCAGTCATACAGGGGTAGTAGATACGCAGTATTTT
11	TRBJ2-5	NA	TRBV5-1	NA	CASSLQETQYF	TGCGCCAGCAGCCTACAAGAGACCCAGTACTTC
11	TRBJ2-1	NA	TRBV9	NA	CASSANNEQFF	TGTGCCAGCAGCGCTAACAATGAGCAGTTCTTC
17	TRBJ2-7	TRBD2	TRBV6-1	NA	CASSGMGYLAGGGEQYF	TGTGCCAGCAGTGGTATGGGGTATTTAGCGGGAGGGGGTGAGCAGTACTTC
15	TRBJ2-7	TRBD1	TRBV13	few	CASSSGTENPYEQYF	TGTGCCAGCAGCTCCGGGACAGAGAACCCCTACGAGCAGTACTTC
15	TRBJ2-5	TRBD2	TRBV19	NA	CASRTSGSTGETQYF	TGTGCCAGTCGGACTAGCGGGAGTACAGGAGAGACCCAGTACTTC
14	TRBJ1-2	TRBD1	TRBV7-2	NA	CASSWDRGRSGYTF	TGTGCCAGCAGCTGGGACAGGGGGCGAAGCGGCTACACCTTC
17	TRBJ1-2	TRBD1	TRBV7-8	NA	CASSLGGGTGGVSGYTF	TGTGCCAGCAGCTTAGGAGGGGGGACAGGGGGAGTGTCGGGCTACACCTTC
15	TRBJ1-3	TRBD1	TRBV5-1	once	CASSGTGHGGNTIYF	TGCGCCAGCAGCGGGACAGGCCATGGTGGAAACACCATATATTTT
15	TRBJ2-7	TRBD2	TRBV5-4	NA	CASSGVAGGSYEQYF	TGTGCCAGCAGCGGGGTAGCGGGAGGCTCCTACGAGCAGTACTTC
11	TRBJ1-1	NA	TRBV27	NA	CASRLGVEAFF	TGTGCCAGCAGACTCGGGGTTGAAGCTTTCTTT
15	TRBJ2-2	NA	TRBV2	NA	CASSGAQRGSGELFF	TGTGCCAGCAGTGGGGCTCAGCGAGGGTCCGGGGAGCTGTTTTTT
15	TRBJ1-5	TRBD1	TRBV7-2	once	CASSLGQGAYQPQHF	TGTGCCAGCAGCCTTGGACAGGGGGCATATCAGCCCCAGCATTTT
17	TRBJ2-6	TRBD1	TRBV28	NA	CASTRQGMGSGANVLTF	TGTGCCAGCACGAGACAGGGTATGGGCTCTGGGGCCAACGTCCTGACTTTC
13	TRBJ2-5	NA	TRBV7-9	few	CASSFGGSNTQYF	TGTGCCAGCAGCTTTGGCGGGTCCAACACCCAGTACTTC
15	TRBJ1-1	TRBD1	TRBV12-5	NA	CASGWGTGPNTEAFF	TGTGCTAGTGGCTGGGGGACAGGGCCGAACACTGAAGCTTTCTTT
18	TRBJ2-7	NA	TRBV27	NA	CASSSAPPGQAVSYEQYF	TGTGCCAGCAGTTCTGCCCCTCCCGGTCAGGCTGTATCCTACGAGCAGTACTTC
15	TRBJ2-5	NA	TRBV25-1	NA	CASSDPYRVGETQYF	TGTGCCAGCAGTGATCCCTACAGGGTTGGCGAGACCCAGTACTTC
13	TRBJ1-1	TRBD1	TRBV6-5	NA	CASSYDQGAKAFF	TGTGCCAGCAGTTACGATCAGGGGGCGAAAGCTTTCTTT
15	TRBJ2-7	TRBD2	TRBV5-5	NA	CASSLLPSGSYEQYF	TGTGCCAGCAGCTTGTTGCCTAGCGGGAGCTACGAGCAGTACTTC
16	TRBJ1-5	TRBD1	TRBV4-1	NA	CASSQEQGAVYQPQHF	TGCGCCAGCAGCCAAGAACAGGGGGCGGTTTATCAGCCCCAGCATTTT
14	TRBJ2-7	TRBD2	TRBV4-2	NA	CASSQEMGGNEQYF	TGTGCCAGCAGCCAAGAAATGGGAGGGAACGAGCAGTACTTC
15	TRBJ2-7	NA	TRBV10-3	NA	CAISEMSSGDYEQYF	TGTGCCATCAGTGAGATGAGTAGCGGCGACTACGAGCAGTACTTC
15	TRBJ2-3	TRBD2	TRBV7-3	once	CASSRSSGLTDTQYF	TGTGCCAGCAGCCGGTCTAGCGGGCTCACAGATACGCAGTATTTT
14	TRBJ2-1	NA	TRBV28	NA	CASSLSGRYNEQFF	TGTGCCAGCAGTTTATCGGGTAGATACAATGAGCAGTTCTTC
13	TRBJ1-2	TRBD1	TRBV7-3	NA	CASSSGQGRGYTF	TGTGCCAGCAGCTCGGGACAGGGACGTGGCTACACCTTC
16	TRBJ2-1	TRBD2	TRBV9	NA	CASRQRGTSDDNEQFF	TGTGCCAGCAGACAACGCGGGACTAGCGACGACAATGAGCAGTTCTTC
15	TRBJ2-1	TRBD2	TRBV6-5	NA	CASRHGTSYYNEQFF	TGTGCCAGCAGACACGGGACTAGCTACTACAATGAGCAGTTCTTC
16	TRBJ2-1	TRBD2	TRBV11-2	NA	CASSSGSGSSYNEQFF	TGTGCCAGCAGCTCGGGTAGCGGGAGCTCCTACAATGAGCAGTTCTTC
14	TRBJ2-1	NA	TRBV6-5	NA	CASSPGNSYNEQFF	TGTGCCAGCAGTCCAGGGAACTCCTACAATGAGCAGTTCTTC
13	TRBJ1-1	TRBD1	TRBV14	NA	CASSPRTGGKAFF	TGTGCCAGCAGCCCTCGGACAGGGGGCAAAGCTTTCTTT
14	TRBJ1-5	NA	TRBV19	few	CASSSAGGRQPQHF	TGTGCCAGTAGTTCGGCCGGAGGCCGTCAGCCCCAGCATTTT
13	TRBJ1-1	NA	TRBV7-9	NA	CASSLGGLDEAFF	TGTGCCAGCAGCTTAGGCGGGTTGGATGAAGCTTTCTTT
14	TRBJ1-1	NA	TRBV5-5	few	CASSLAEVNTEAFF	TGTGCCAGCAGCTTGGCAGAGGTGAACACTGAAGCTTTCTTT
18	TRBJ2-6	TRBD1	TRBV7-9	NA	CASTLTGQGMAGANVLTF	TGTGCCAGCACCTTAACCGGACAGGGGATGGCTGGGGCCAACGTCCTGACTTTC